These 21 T cell receptor beta chains were all obtained from the same sample, sequenced in a study of metastatic and nonmetastatic thyroid tumors (dated by TCRdb to the early 2020s). No treatment had been received by any patient before thyroid surgery. The library was produced with PCR. TCRdb records Illumina HiSeq 4000 as the sequencer. The raw public reads went through TCRdb reprocessing: fastp at Q25, MiXCR clone calling, in-frame beta chains kept. The sample yields 30,000 to 35,000 clones; 14% to 15% were counted once. Under 20% of the sample rests with the top ten. The sample comprised blood. These receptors all stem from a male donor with papillary thyroid cancer or a benign thyroid nodule (not recorded which). Some clones in this sample may be carry-over from other donors' samples.

This clone was counted many times. V gene TRBV29-1 combines with J gene TRBJ2-2; weak D call: TRBD2 (5 bases). The CDR3 length is 15 residues. V lost 6 bases, J lost 1 base, and 15 bases lay in between. In germline, CDR1 is SQVTM, CDR2 ANQGSEA. In DNA, the CDR3 is TGCAGCGTCCCCGGGGTGGGCCAGAACACCGGGGAGCTGTTTTTT. Its protein is CSVPGVGQNTGELFF.

This clone was recorded many times. The V gene is TRBV9, the J gene TRBJ1-1; TRBD1 might be the D (5 bases). The CDR3 length is 14 residues. Germline V gene data show CDR1 as SGDLS and CDR2 as YYNGEE. The germline V and J ends were trimmed by 4 bases and 1 base, with 11 bases remaining between them. The chain's CDR3 is CASSPRGGNTEAFF. As DNA, the CDR3 is TGTGCCAGCAGCCCCCGGGGGGGGAACACTGAAGCTTTCTTT.

This clone has ten or more counts. This chain joins TRBV11-3 and TRBJ2-5; D may be TRBD1 (5 bases). CDR1 and CDR2 (germline): SGHNT, YENEEA. With 4 bases removed from V and 5 bases from J, the gap between germline ends came to 17 bases. The CDR3 loop spans 15 amino acids. The CDR3 coding sequence is TGTGCCAGCAGCTCGATTAGGGGTGACCGGGAGACCCAGTACTTC. This sequence encodes CASSSIRGDRETQYF.

Ten or more counts support this clone. The rearrangement links TRBV6-2 or TRBV6-3 to TRBJ2-5; the match to TRBD2 covers 10 bases. This CDR3 has 16 residues. With 6 bases clipped from V and 6 bases from J, the junction kept 13 bases outside the gene matches. Germline V lookup: CDR1 MNHEY, CDR2 SVGEGT. The CDR3 coding sequence is TGTGCCAGCAGGGGGACTACTAGCGGGGCCCCAAAGACCCAGTACTTC. It yields the protein CASRGTTSGAPKTQYF.

By share, this clone counts as medium-sized. The V and J genes are TRBV19 and TRBJ2-1; no reliable D call. V lost 6 bases and J lost 4, with 4 bases in between. Germline CDR1 reads LNHDA; CDR2 reads SQIVND (reference sequence). The CDR3 is 11 residues long. DNA of the CDR3: TGTGCCAGTAGGGCTTACAATGAGCAGTTCTTC. Its protein product is CASRAYNEQFF.

At least ten counts were recorded for this clone. This may stem from a read error, because a much larger clone lies one nucleotide away. The sample contains more than one DNA sequence encoding this CDR3. This rearrangement joins TRBV27 to TRBJ1-1; possible D gene TRBD1, 5 bases. The CDR3 is made up of 15 amino acids. The germline V gene encodes CDR1 MNHEY and CDR2 SMNVEV (reference sequence). CDR3 nucleotides: TGTGCCAGCAGTTTAAGGGCAGGGCAGAACACCGAAGCTTTCTTT. It specifies CASSLRAGQNTEAFF.

This clone was counted ten times or more. The chain is built from TRBV5-6 and TRBJ1-2; D gene unclear. The CDR3 runs to 16 residues. Trimming shortened V by 1 base and J by 9 bases, and 22 bases separated the two germline ends. From germline, CDR1 is SGHDT and CDR2 YYEEEE. CDR3 amino acids: CASSLLSAARVSRYTF. The CDR3 nucleotides read TGTGCCAGCAGCTTGTTGAGCGCCGCGCGGGTTTCTCGCTACACCTTC.

This clone was seen many times. The chain joins TRBV28 to TRBJ2-6; D perhaps matches TRBD1 (5 bases). V shed 6 bases and J shed 0 bases, with 9 bases lying between them. The germline V gene encodes CDR1 MDHEN and CDR2 SYDVKM. This CDR3 region has 15 residues. The CDR3 DNA follows: TGTGCCAGCAGCCAAGACAGCTCTGGGGCCAACGTCCTGACTTTC. This codes for CASSQDSSGANVLTF.

Only a few counts were recorded for this clone. The chain combines TRBV6-1 with TRBJ1-2, with 7 bases that match TRBD1. Germline V lookup: CDR1 MNHNS, CDR2 SASEGT. CDR3 length: 16 residues. The V gene end was trimmed by 7 bases and the J gene end by 2 bases; junction bases not matched to a gene: 13. The DNA of the CDR3 is TGTGCCAGCATCCGGGGACAGCTGAAACTCAACTATGGCTACACCTTC. Residues: CASIRGQLKLNYGYTF.

There are many counts of this clone. A much larger clone differs from this one at a single base, so this may be a read error. V usage is TRBV11-2 and J usage is TRBJ2-2; 10 bases line up with TRBD1. Trimming at V came to 8 bases and at J to 4 bases, leaving 13 bases not matched to a gene. The CDR3 loop spans 17 amino acids. Germline V lookup: CDR1 SGHAT, CDR2 FQNNGV. CDR3 protein: CASALGDRGRGTGELFF. In DNA form, the CDR3 reads TGTGCCAGCGCCTTGGGAGACAGGGGGCGCGGCACCGGGGAGCTGTTTTTT.

The sample holds many counts of this clone. The J gene is TRBJ2-7, the V gene TRBV19, with 8 bases matching TRBD1. Germline V gene lookup returns CDR1 LNHDA and CDR2 SQIVND (reference sequence). The CDR3 is 15 amino acids. The V segment lost 2 bases and the J segment 4 bases; nucleotides outside the gene matches: 7. This CDR3 is CASSIRGQEGYEQYF. As DNA, the CDR3 is TGTGCCAGTAGTATACGGGGACAGGAAGGATACGAGCAGTACTTC.

The chain carries TRBV5-6 and TRBJ2-7, with a possible D match to TRBD1 (5 bases). The CDR3 totals 15 residues. V was pared by 0 bases and J by 4 bases, with 14 bases between. Germline CDR1 SGHDT, CDR2 YYEEEE. CDR3 DNA: TGTGCCAGCAGCTTGGGGGGCATTGGGTCATACGAGCAGTACTTC. Amino acid sequence: CASSLGGIGSYEQYF. The variable domain in full, with the rest retrieved from reference TRBV5-6 and TRBJ2-7, is DAGVTQSPTHLIKTRGQQVTLRCSPKSGHDTVSWYQQALGQGPQFIFQYYEEEERQRGNFPDRFSGHQFPNYSSELNVNALLLGDSALYLCASSLGGIGSYEQYFGPGTRLTVT.

This clone was counted ten times or more. The gene calls are TRBV11-2 and TRBJ2-1; 12 bases fit TRBD2. V trimming: 5 bases; J trimming: 8 bases; junction bases outside the gene matches: 4. This CDR3 is 14 amino acids long. CDR1 is SGHAT, CDR2 FQNNGV, per germline. The CDR3 protein is CASSKTSGRYEQFF. The CDR3 region has the DNA TGTGCCAGCAGCAAAACTAGCGGGAGGTATGAGCAGTTCTTC.

CDR3: CASSLDMNTEAFF. As DNA, the CDR3 is TGTGCCAGCAGCTTAGATATGAACACTGAAGCTTTCTTT. The genes are TRBV11-2 and TRBJ1-1, with D uncertain. Germline CDR1 and CDR2: SGHAT and FQNNGV. This CDR3 comprises 13 residues. V lost 0 bases, J lost 0 bases, and 2 bases lay in between.

This clone was seen many times. The V and J genes are TRBV6-1 and TRBJ1-1; a possible D gene is TRBD1 (6 bases). CDR1 is MNHNS, CDR2 SASEGT, per germline. The CDR3 is 12 amino acids. Trimming left V 6 bases short and J 2 bases short, with 7 bases between. CDR3 nucleotides: TGTGCCAGCAGGACAGGTAACACTGAAGCTTTCTTT. As protein: CASRTGNTEAFF.

This clone was recorded many times. The J gene is TRBJ1-1, the V gene TRBV6-4; 9 nucleotides line up with TRBD1. The junction had 25 bases not matched to a gene; V was cut back by 4 bases and J by 4 bases. The CDR3 has 21 residues. Germline CDR1 and CDR2: MRHNA and SNTAGT. The CDR3 here is CASSALRSGQGTVGQSTEAFF. The CDR3 region has the DNA TGTGCCAGCAGTGCTCTGAGAAGCGGACAGGGGACGGTAGGGCAGAGCACTGAAGCTTTCTTT.

In its sample, this clone was seen a few times. A much larger clonotype is one base distant, so this may be a read error. This sequence joins TRBV5-1 and TRBJ2-5; D might be TRBD1 or TRBD2, each matching 6 bases. The last part of the DNA fits TRBJ2-1 better; the J call may be wrong. Germline values: CDR1 SGHRS, CDR2 YFSETQ. The length of the CDR3 is 16 residues. The chain's CDR3 is CASSWGAPSGYNEQFF. Written as DNA, the CDR3 is TGCGCCAGCAGCTGGGGGGCCCCCAGCGGGTACAATGAGCAGTTCTTC.

There are a few counts of this clone. A clone one base away is much larger, so this may be a read error. The gene calls are TRBV3-1 and TRBJ2-7; 7 nucleotides line up with TRBD2. Germline trimming cut 5 bases from V and 4 bases from J; bases unmatched to any gene: 17. CDR3 length: 17 residues. Germline V gene data show CDR1 as LGHDT and CDR2 as YNNKEL (reference sequence). DNA for the CDR3: TGTGCCAGCAGCACGCACCACCGGGCGGGAGTTGGTTACGAGCAGTACTTC. Protein sequence: CASSTHHRAGVGYEQYF.

This clone has a count of ten or more. The V call is TRBV18, the J call TRBJ2-1, with 10 positions matching TRBD2. CDR3 length equals 17 residues. Germline V CDR1 and CDR2: KGHSH, LQKENI. J lost 5 bases, V lost 2 bases, and 9 bases had no gene match. CDR3 amino acids: CASSPGTSAGGDNEQFF. The CDR3 coding sequence is TGTGCCAGCTCACCAGGGACTAGCGCCGGAGGGGACAATGAGCAGTTCTTC.

This clone has just a few counts. CDR3 DNA sequence: TGCAGCGTACCTGATAGGTACCAAGGGGCCAACGTCCTGACTTTC. Its protein is CSVPDRYQGANVLTF. The genes are TRBV29-1 and TRBJ2-6; D is uncertain. CDR3 size: 15 residues. Trimming removed 6 bases at V and 4 bases at J, with 16 bases between. Per germline, CDR1 SQVTM and CDR2 ANQGSEA.

This sequence joins TRBV20-1 and TRBJ2-7; D gene unclear. Germline V gene sequence: CDR1 DFQATT, CDR2 SNEGSKA (reference sequence). The CDR3 covers 15 residues. V was shortened by 0 bases and J by 5 bases, with 17 bases between the two germline ends. In DNA form, the CDR3 reads TGCAGTGCTAGAGACCGTTATGGTGGTTGGGACGAGCAGTACTTC. Amino acids: CSARDRYGGWDEQYF.